This TCR beta chain comes out of a study of post-analysis software for immune sequencing data. The study's findings and limits: Included in a set of 5 or 6 TRBV segments more frequent in patients than controls were TRBV5-6, TRBV5-1 and TRBV20-1.

Built from TCR beta cDNA, the libraries had unique molecular identifiers in them. TCRdb recomputed calls from the PCR reads with MiXCR, one row per CDR3 protein. The data show about 380,000 distinct CDR3 sequences, approximately 38% seen once. There are a few counts of this clonotype. Its antigen is still unknown. The CDR3 is made up of 15 amino acids. In germline, CDR1 is MNHEY, CDR2 SMNVEV (reference sequence). Trimming took 3 bases from V and 3 from J; bases not matched to a gene: 6. This sequence joins TRBV27 and TRBJ2-7, with 9 bases that match TRBD1. This clonotype was sampled from a girl between 5 and 17 years old with multiple sclerosis. Sample: blood. This CDR3 is CASSLGQGRVYEQYF. In nucleotides, the CDR3 is TGTGCCAGCAGTTTGGGACAGGGAAGAGTCTACGAGCAGTACTTC.